This TCR beta chain derives from a study of shared clonotypes between healthy human individuals. Here immunoSEQ multiplex PCR was the method, and the copy in TCRdb shows in-frame clones only, minus some. The sample has 800,000 to 1,200,000 clones; approximately 80% are singletons. CDR3 length equals 14 residues. Trimming took off 1 base at V and 8 bases at J, with 13 bases between the two ends. Per germline, CDR1 SGHRS and CDR2 YFSETQ. This receptor was identified in a man between 18 and 35 years old in good health. Some clones in this sample may be carry-over from other donors' samples. The sample comprised memory CD4+ T cells from PBMCs. Subset described: CD45RA-negative fraction. The V and J genes are TRBV5-1 and TRBJ2-1, with D perhaps matching TRBD1 or TRBD2 (5 bases each). This chain's CDR3 is CASSLRDERDEQFF. CDR3 DNA sequence: TGCGCCAGCAGCTTGCGGGACGAACGCGATGAGCAGTTCTTC.